The present TCR beta chain was sequenced within a study of shared clonotypes between healthy human individuals. The CDR3 runs 15 residues. CDR1 is WNHNN, CDR2 SYGVQD, per germline (reference sequence). V lost 3 bases, J lost 5 bases, and 7 bases stayed unmatched. Sequencing used immunoSEQ multiplex PCR; TCRdb keeps in-frame clones, though not all of them. The sample includes approximately 1,500,000 clones, 95% to 99% of them seen just once. Turning to this clone: Antigen: not known.

Study-wide results and limits: Sorted-subset samples were not fully sequenced, rarefaction indicated.

This clonotype was sampled from a man aged 25 to 40 in good health. The sample was naive CD4+ T cells sorted from blood. Noted subset: CD45RA+ positively selected. This chain joins TRBV10-1 and TRBJ2-1; 7 bases are shared with TRBD2. Written as DNA, the CDR3 is TGCGCCAGCAGTGAACCCGGGACTACAAACAATGAGCAGTTCTTC. Translation: CASSEPGTTNNEQFF.